The next 17 T cell receptor beta chains were all read from a single sample in a study of blood T cells in healthy people across ages (dated by TCRdb to 2015 to 2017). The library was prepared using 5' RACE. The sequencer was an Illumina HiSeq 2500. A second roughly 6 to 12 cycle PCR used a sample-barcoded 5' primer and a J-beta primer mix. The public reads were run again by TCRdb, first through fastp at Q25 and then through MiXCR, and only productive beta chains were kept. Each CDR3 protein appears once, grouped with its most common genes and DNA. The sample table records about 640,000 distinct CDR3 sequences; around three fifths of these occur just once. The top ten constitute roughly 34% of the sample. Sequenced sample: blood. The receptors stem from a man in his fifties or sixties in good health.

With regard to this clonotype: A read error may produce the germline difference seen at one junction end. The chain is built from TRBV7-9 and TRBJ2-3, with D unclear. CDR1 and CDR2 from the germline V gene are SEHNR and FQNEAQ (reference sequence). The CDR3 sequence is 15 residues long. The CDR3 DNA reads TGTGCCAGCAGCTTAGTGGCAGACCACACAGAGACGCAGTATTTT. Translating it yields CASSLVADHTETQYF.

V and J are TRBV4-2 and TRBJ1-2, with D possibly TRBD1 on 5 matching bases. Trimming removed 4 bases at V and 4 bases at J, with 10 bases between. The CDR3 spans 13 residues. Germline CDR1 LGHNA, CDR2 YNFKEQ. CDR3 sequence reads: CASSLGAPYGYTF. In nucleotides, the CDR3 is TGTGCCAGCAGCCTAGGGGCCCCCTATGGCTACACCTTC.

This clonotype showed up just a few times. V gene TRBV5-1 combines with J gene TRBJ1-5; D is unresolved. V dropped 0 bases and J dropped 5 bases, with 12 bases sitting between them. The CDR3 runs 15 residues. Germline CDR1 is SGHRS and CDR2 is YFSETQ. CDR3 sequence (DNA): TGCGCCAGCAGCTTGGAGGGAGGTGTTTATCAGCCCCAGCATTTT. Translating it yields CASSLEGGVYQPQHF. Full variable domain (outside the CDR3, taken from reference TRBV5-1 and TRBJ1-5): KAGVTQTPRYLIKTRGQQVTLSCSPISGHRSVSWYQQTPGQGLQFLFEYFSETQRNKGNFPGRFSGRQFSNSRSEMNVSTLELGDSALYLCASSLEGGVYQPQHFGDGTRLSIL.

This clonotype was picked up a small number of times. The chain joins TRBV3-1 to TRBJ2-1; 11 nucleotides match TRBD2. This CDR3 is 16 amino acids long. In germline, CDR1 is LGHDT, CDR2 YNNKEL (reference sequence). V was pared by 4 bases and J by 8 bases, with 10 bases of the junction left unmatched. DNA of the CDR3: TGTGCCAGCAGCCTCCCTAGCGGGGGGCATCCATATGAGCAGTTCTTC. This sequence encodes CASSLPSGGHPYEQFF.

The chain carries TRBV28 and TRBJ2-1; D gene uncertain. The germline gives CDR1 MDHEN, CDR2 SYDVKM. The CDR3 is 14 amino acids. The V end was cut by 6 bases, the J end by 0 bases, with 9 bases between. CDR3 amino acids: CASSPAVSYNEQFF. CDR3 DNA: TGTGCCAGCAGCCCCGCTGTCTCCTACAATGAGCAGTTCTTC.

This chain joins TRBV20-1 and TRBJ1-2; 9 bases agree with TRBD1. The CDR3 is 13 residues long. Losses at the gene ends were 6 bases for V and 4 bases for J; bases not matched to a gene: 6. CDR1 and CDR2 (germline): DFQATT, SNEGSKA (reference sequence). The CDR3 DNA is TGCAGTGCCCGGACAGGGGACGGCTATGGCTACACCTTC. This encodes CSARTGDGYGYTF.

This clonotype was detected only a few times. The J gene is TRBJ2-7, the V gene TRBV7-9, with 8 bases identical to TRBD1. The CDR3 totals 14 residues. The germline V gene encodes CDR1 SEHNR and CDR2 FQNEAQ (reference sequence). With 2 bases clipped from V and 5 bases from J, the junction kept 5 bases outside the gene matches. The CDR3: CASSLNDRGHEQYF. CDR3 sequence (DNA): TGTGCCAGCAGCTTAAATGACAGGGGTCACGAGCAGTACTTC.

There are a few counts of this clonotype. This chain uses TRBV4-1 with TRBJ2-5; D might be TRBD2 (6 bases). Germline V lookup: CDR1 MGHRA, CDR2 YSYEKL. V was pared by 4 bases and J by 3 bases, with 18 bases between. The CDR3 consists of 16 residues. The CDR3 DNA sequence: TGCGCCAGCAGCCTTCCCCCCGGAGGCGGGGAAGAGACCCAGTACTTC. Translating gives CASSLPPGGGEETQYF.

V usage is TRBV12-5 and J usage is TRBJ2-1, with D tentatively TRBD1 (6 bases). The V end lost 10 bases, the J end lost 7 bases, and 17 bases lay between the germline ends. Germline CDR1 is LGHNT and CDR2 is FRNRAP. The CDR3 covers 13 residues. The CDR3 DNA follows: TGTGCTACTTCACCAGGGGCTTTGAATGAGCAGTTCTTC. It translates to CATSPGALNEQFF.

V and J are TRBV10-3 and TRBJ2-1; 10 bases fit TRBD2. This CDR3 region has 17 residues. Germline V gene data show CDR1 as ENHRY and CDR2 as SYGVKD. V dropped 4 bases and J dropped 0; count of bases not matched to a gene: 6. This chain's CDR3 is CAISGAGGVFSYNEQFF. The CDR3 DNA sequence: TGTGCCATCAGTGGAGCGGGGGGGGTTTTCTCCTACAATGAGCAGTTCTTC.

The J gene is TRBJ2-1, the V gene TRBV5-1; maybe TRBD2 (6 bases). CDR1 and CDR2 from the germline V gene are SGHRS and YFSETQ. The CDR3 sequence is 16 residues long. The V end was cut by 0 bases, the J end by 4 bases, with 14 bases between. Here the CDR3 DNA reads TGCGCCAGCAGCTTGGCCAAAATAGCGGTATACAATGAGCAGTTCTTC. This gives the protein CASSLAKIAVYNEQFF.

This clonotype was found a few times. The chain links TRBV12-3 or TRBV12-4 to TRBJ2-2; tentative D call: TRBD2 (6 bases). The V gene lost 3 bases and the J gene lost 4 bases, with 12 bases spanning the gap. The CDR3 totals 15 residues. CDR3 region: CASSFPQGLTGELFF. CDR3 nucleotides: TGTGCCAGCAGTTTCCCCCAGGGACTCACCGGGGAGCTGTTTTTT.

This chain uses TRBV5-1 with TRBJ1-2; D not certain. The CDR3 runs 14 residues. Germline lookup yields CDR1 SGHRS and CDR2 YFSETQ. Deletions cut 0 bases from V and 4 bases from J, with 10 bases between. This CDR3 reads CASSLVAPLYGYTF. CDR3 DNA: TGCGCCAGCAGCTTGGTAGCGCCACTCTATGGCTACACCTTC.

This sequence joins TRBV10-3 and TRBJ2-5, with D possibly matching TRBD1 (6 bases). The J call is uncertain, as TRBJ2-7 better fits the DNA end. This CDR3 comprises 12 residues. From germline, CDR1 is ENHRY and CDR2 SYGVKD. The CDR3 here is CAISGTTYEQYF. CDR3 nucleotide sequence: TGTGCCATCAGCGGGACAACCTACGAGCAGTACTTC.

The rearrangement joins TRBV28 to TRBJ2-3; D perhaps matches TRBD1 (6 bases). The CDR3 sequence is 15 residues long. Trimming cost V 5 bases and J 6 bases, with 18 bases left between them. CDR1 and CDR2 (germline): MDHEN, SYDVKM. The CDR3 spells CASSPFSDQGDTQYF. CDR3 bases: TGTGCCAGCAGTCCCTTCTCGGACCAGGGGGATACGCAGTATTTT.

The genes are TRBV7-2 and TRBJ2-1; 10 nucleotides match TRBD2. V gave up 5 bases and J gave up 10 bases; unmatched junction bases: 11. Looked up from germline, CDR1 is SGHTA and CDR2 is FQGNSA. This CDR3 comprises 15 residues. The CDR3 is CASSHSGGLNKEQFF. The CDR3 coding sequence is TGTGCCAGCAGCCATAGCGGGGGGCTCAATAAGGAGCAGTTCTTC. Combining the CDR3 with reference TRBV7-2 and TRBJ2-1 gives the whole variable domain GAGVSQSPSNKVTEKGKDVELRCDPISGHTALYWYRQSLGQGLEFLIYFQGNSAPDKSGLPSDRFSAERTGGSVSTLTIQRTQQEDSAVYLCASSHSGGLNKEQFFGPGTRLTVL.

Turning to this clonotype: This clone may be a read error of a much larger clone one base away. CDR3 DNA sequence: TGTGCCAGCAGCTTGCTAGCGGGGGCCCACAATGAGCAGTTCTTC. Protein product: CASSLLAGAHNEQFF. The chain recombines TRBV5-5 with TRBJ2-1; the match to TRBD2 covers 10 bases. This CDR3 is built from 15 residues. Germline loops: CDR1 SGHKS, CDR2 YYEKEE (reference sequence). Trimming took 1 base from V and 5 from J; bases not matched to a gene: 3. Filled out from reference TRBV5-5 and TRBJ2-1, the complete variable domain reads DAGVTQSPTHLIKTRGQQVTLRCSPISGHKSVSWYQQVLGQGPQFIFQYYEKEERGRGNFPDRFSARQFPNYSSELNVNALLLGDSALYLCASSLLAGAHNEQFFGPGTRLTVL.